The 11 T cell receptor beta chains presented below share a single source sample, sequenced in a study of regulatory T cells in long-lasting Graves disease. For TCR beta, libraries came from iRepertoire HTBI primers and Arm-PCR of CDR3 regions. Each CDR3 protein is one row after TCRdb ran MiXCR on the multiplex PCR reads. Altogether 370,000 or so distinct CDR3 sequences are present, around 15% being singletons, with the ten largest covering 20% to 25%. As for time point: newly diagnosed GD, antithyroid drugs for less than 3 months. RNA from PBMCs was the source of the TCR library. The data also belong to a second study, concerning T cells in Graves' hyperthyroidism and ophthalmopathy.

The source material was peripheral blood mononuclear cells (PBMCs), sampled at new diagnosis, from a patient treated with antithyroid drugs. The source of these receptors is a woman aged 18-35 years with Graves disease.

V usage is TRBV4-1 and J usage is TRBJ2-7; TRBD1 might be the D (6 bases). The V end was cut by 4 bases, the J end by 7 bases, with 20 bases between. The CDR3 consists of 15 residues. From germline, CDR1 is MGHRA and CDR2 YSYEKL. Here the CDR3 DNA reads TGCGCCAGCAGCCTCCCTGCGACAGGAAGGAGAGAGCAGTACTTC. This gives the protein CASSLPATGRREQYF.

This clonotype was seen more than once but under ten times. This may stem from a read error, because a much larger clone lies one nucleotide away. In DNA form, the CDR3 reads TGTGCCAGCAGTTCAGGGACTAGCGGAGAGACCCAGCACTTC. Its translation: CASSSGTSGETQHF. The genes are TRBV6-5 and TRBJ2-5, with TRBD2 identical over 11 bases. CDR1 is MNHEY and CDR2 is SVGAGI in the germline V gene. This CDR3 has 14 amino acids.

This clonotype appeared many times. The chain recombines TRBV3-1 with TRBJ2-1, with TRBD2 identical over 12 bases. In germline, CDR1 is LGHDT, CDR2 YNNKEL (reference sequence). The CDR3 contains 17 residues. J gave up 7 bases and V 4 bases, and 11 bases lay outside the gene matches. CDR3 coding DNA: TGTGCCAGCAGCCGTCTAGCGGGGGGGGCCAAGGGGAATGAGCAGTTCTTC. Protein: CASSRLAGGAKGNEQFF.

The table lists this clonotype with a few counts. The chain recombines TRBV5-1 with TRBJ2-2, with TRBD2 matching over 8 bases. Per the germline V gene, CDR1 is SGHRS and CDR2 is YFSETQ. Germline trimming cut 0 bases from V and 6 bases from J; bases unmatched to any gene: 10. The CDR3 has 17 residues. The CDR3 DNA is TGCGCCAGCAGCTTGGTCGGCGGGGGGCCCGACGCCGGGGAGCTGTTTTTT. Protein product: CASSLVGGGPDAGELFF.

This clonotype was seen only a few times. The chain carries TRBV27 and TRBJ2-3, with 10 nucleotides matching TRBD2. Germline loops: CDR1 MNHEY, CDR2 SMNVEV (reference sequence). The CDR3 length is 18 residues. The ends lost 1 base at V and 2 bases at J; junction bases unmatched: 9. The CDR3 loop is CASSLYPPSGRNTDTQYF. The CDR3 nucleotides are TGTGCCAGCAGTTTATACCCACCTAGCGGGAGAAACACAGATACGCAGTATTTT.

This clonotype was counted at least ten times. The gene calls are TRBV2 and TRBJ2-3; D not certain. V was trimmed by 3 bases and J by 2 bases, leaving 9 bases between them. The CDR3 consists of 14 residues. From germline, CDR1 is SNHLY and CDR2 FYNNEI. CDR3 loop: CASSELRNTDTQYF. The CDR3 DNA sequence: TGTGCCAGCAGTGAGTTACGGAACACAGATACGCAGTATTTT.

This clonotype was counted only a few times. V is TRBV6-1 and J is TRBJ1-2; D gene ambiguous. The ends were cut back, 6 bases at V and 4 bases at J, with 15 bases in the middle. The germline gives CDR1 MNHNS, CDR2 SASEGT. CDR3 length: 14 residues. As DNA, the CDR3 is TGTGCCAGCAGCCGACGTGGGTCAACCTATGGCTACACCTTC. Its protein is CASSRRGSTYGYTF.

As to this clonotype: This sequence may be a read error, since a much larger clone differs from it by one base. This chain connects TRBV18 to TRBJ1-1; D uncertain. The length of the CDR3 is 16 residues. The germline V and J ends were trimmed by 3 bases and 3 bases, with 17 bases remaining between them. In germline, CDR1 is KGHSH, CDR2 LQKENI. CDR3 sequence (DNA): TGTGCCAGCTCACCTCCCCAACTACTCGGGGACACTGAAGCTTTCTTT. Protein sequence: CASSPPQLLGDTEAFF.

This chain links TRBV28 with TRBJ1-6, with 10 bases fitting TRBD1. With V trimmed by 4 bases and J by 0 bases, 9 bases remained unmatched. Looked up from germline, CDR1 is MDHEN and CDR2 is SYDVKM. The CDR3 runs 19 residues. CDR3 in amino acids: CASSWDRGLLDSYNSPLHF. The CDR3 coding sequence is TGTGCCAGCAGTTGGGACAGGGGTCTCTTGGACTCCTATAATTCACCCCTCCACTTT.

This clonotype was found many times. CDR3 amino acids: CASSQRGTLYNEQFF. CDR3 nucleotide sequence: TGTGCCAGCAGCCAAAGGGGGACACTATACAATGAGCAGTTCTTC. The V and J genes are TRBV3-1 and TRBJ2-1; the D gene is possibly TRBD1 (6 bases). V was clipped by 2 bases and J by 4 bases, with 12 bases between them. This CDR3 region has 15 residues. Per germline, CDR1 LGHDT and CDR2 YNNKEL (reference sequence).

This clonotype was observed many times. The rearrangement links TRBV11-2 to TRBJ2-5; 11 nucleotides match TRBD2. With 1 base clipped from V and 1 base from J, the junction kept 2 bases outside the gene matches. Germline V gene data show CDR1 as SGHAT and CDR2 as FQNNGV. This CDR3 has 16 residues. DNA of the CDR3: TGTGCCAGCAGCTTAGGACTAGCGGGGCGCCAAGAGACCCAGTACTTC. Translating it yields CASSLGLAGRQETQYF.